Listed below are T cell receptor beta chains from one sample, sequenced in a study of T cell responses to AZD1222 COVID-19 vaccine. Sequencing was performed with immunoSEQ multiplex PCR; in TCRdb, only in-frame clones are kept and a portion is missing. Of roughly 130,000 clones listed, 92% were seen once; the top ten hold 4%. Here the sequenced sample was peripheral blood, taken 28 days after the second AZD1222 dose. The receptor source for this set is an adult who received the AZD1222 COVID-19 vaccine. The CDR3 runs from the conserved cysteine through the conserved F or W. Each record gives: V gene, clone size, D gene, J gene, CDR3 protein, CDR3 DNA. The D gene is left open where the match is weak. Some rows mark clone size as missing; the rest say once, few, many or name a class of expanded clone.

TRBV6-2/TRBV6-3	.	TRBD1	TRBJ1-2	CASSYSPGTGNWYGYTF	TGTGCCAGCAGTTACTCTCCCGGGACAGGGAATTGGTATGGCTACACCTTC
TRBV11-3	.	.	TRBJ1-1	CASSKDGTEAFF	TGTGCCAGCTCTAAGGATGGCACTGAAGCTTTCTTT
TRBV19	.	.	TRBJ2-7	CASSPSTESYEQYF	TGTGCCAGTAGTCCGTCGACAGAATCCTACGAGCAGTACTTC
TRBV27	.	.	TRBJ2-1	CASSSKPPGQYNEQFF	TGTGCCAGCAGTTCCAAACCTCCCGGACAGTACAATGAGCAGTTCTTC
TRBV9	.	.	TRBJ1-2	CASSVGVWGRSYGYTF	TGTGCCAGCAGCGTAGGGGTTTGGGGACGGAGCTATGGCTACACCTTC
TRBV19	once	.	TRBJ1-1	CASSPFRRVQYTEAFF	TGTGCCAGTAGTCCTTTTCGTCGGGTCCAGTACACTGAAGCTTTCTTT
TRBV29-1	.	.	TRBJ2-2	CSVNRGGTGELFF	TGCAGCGTTAACAGGGGAGGAACCGGGGAGCTGTTTTTT
TRBV4-2	once	.	TRBJ2-1	CASSQDMQGNEQFF	TGTGCCAGCAGCCAAGATATGCAGGGCAATGAGCAGTTCTTC
TRBV4-3	.	.	TRBJ1-5	CASSQEGAGTLSNQPQHF	TGCGCCAGCAGCCAAGAAGGAGCCGGGACCCTTAGCAATCAGCCCCAGCATTTT
TRBV28	once	.	TRBJ1-1	CASSFVGNTEAFF	TGTGCCAGCAGTTTTGTCGGAAACACTGAAGCTTTCTTT
TRBV29-1	.	TRBD2	TRBJ2-3	CSWTSGDLDTQYF	TGCAGCTGGACTAGCGGGGATCTAGATACGCAGTATTTT
TRBV7-8	.	TRBD1	TRBJ1-4	CASSPTGGYEKLFF	TGTGCCAGCAGCCCGACAGGGGGCTATGAAAAACTGTTTTTT
TRBV19	.	.	TRBJ2-7	CASSNPTGGKYEQYF	TGTGCCAGTAGTAACCCGACCGGGGGCAAGTACGAGCAGTACTTC
TRBV12-5	.	.	TRBJ2-1	CASGVTGRNEQFF	TGTGCTAGTGGTGTGACAGGGAGGAATGAGCAGTTCTTC
TRBV5-1	.	TRBD1	TRBJ2-1	CASSLPLTGGEQFF	TGCGCCAGCAGCTTGCCGCTTACAGGGGGGGAGCAGTTCTTC
TRBV7-2	.	.	TRBJ1-6	CASSLVGGNSPLHF	TGTGCCAGCAGCTTAGTCGGGGGTAATTCACCCCTCCACTTT
TRBV11-2	.	.	TRBJ1-5	CASSRGGRVQPQHF	TGTGCCAGCAGCCGTGGGGGGAGGGTTCAGCCCCAGCATTTT
TRBV6-5	.	.	TRBJ2-7	CASSLAQFYEQYF	TGTGCCAGCAGCCTCGCACAGTTCTACGAGCAGTACTTC
TRBV6-6	once	.	TRBJ1-5	CASSYQQNQPQHF	TGTGCCAGCAGTTATCAACAGAATCAGCCCCAGCATTTT
TRBV5-4	once	.	TRBJ2-1	CASSLVGGRSYNEQFF	TGTGCCAGCAGCTTGGTAGGAGGACGCTCCTACAATGAGCAGTTCTTC
TRBV27	.	.	TRBJ1-6	CASSPLPPTGPTSPLHF	TGTGCCAGCAGTCCGCTACCCCCGACAGGCCCAACTTCACCCCTCCACTTT
TRBV7-2	.	.	TRBJ2-3	CASSLALGGGVADTQYF	TGTGCCAGCAGCTTAGCGCTGGGAGGGGGGGTTGCAGATACGCAGTATTTT
TRBV13	.	TRBD2	TRBJ2-7	CASGLAGDQGYEQYF	TGTGCCAGCGGGCTAGCGGGAGACCAAGGCTACGAGCAGTACTTC
TRBV7-6	.	.	TRBJ2-4	CASSPRATSIQYF	TGTGCCAGCAGCCCCCGGGCAACGAGCATTCAGTACTTC
TRBV29-1	.	.	TRBJ1-2	CSARENYGYTF	TGCAGCGCCAGGGAGAACTATGGCTACACCTTC
TRBV11-3	.	.	TRBJ2-2	CASSPGPDMTGELFF	TGTGCCAGCAGCCCCGGGCCCGACATGACCGGGGAGCTGTTTTTT
TRBV7-2	.	TRBD1	TRBJ1-2	CASSWGPGQVLYGYTF	TGTGCCAGCAGCTGGGGGCCCGGACAGGTGCTCTATGGCTACACCTTC